This TCR beta chain was profiled in a study of tumor and adjacent non-tumor tissue in lung cancer. On the study more broadly: There were 12 adenocarcinoma, a couple of squamous cell carcinoma and 1 small cell lung cancer cases.

Concerning this clonotype itself: Its specificity is unknown. The CDR3 does not close with the conserved phenylalanine or tryptophan, likely indicating a read error.

A modified ARM-PCR protocol with three rounds of nested PCR amplified TCRbeta. TCRdb fed the multiplex PCR reads into MiXCR, producing one record per CDR3 protein. This sample yields 60,000 to 85,000 distinct CDR3 sequences, of which around three quarters are seen a single time; approximately 28% belongs to the top ten. This sample's RNA came from whole unsorted tissue. The study's findings and limits: Tumor repertoires had a smaller top 100 clone share than normal lung. Compared with tumor, normal lung showed significantly lower TCR diversity.

The sequenced material came from lung tumor tissue. The receptor was isolated from a man in his 60s with non-small cell lung cancer.

This chain's CDR3 is CARSPWGVYEQYI. CDR3 DNA sequence: TGTGCCAGGAGTCCCTGGGGTGTCTACGAGCAGTACATC. This chain links TRBV28 with TRBJ2-7; D gene ambiguous. The CDR3 runs to 13 residues. The germline gives CDR1 MDHEN, CDR2 SYDVKM. Between the trimmed V and J ends, which lost 9 bases and 3 bases, there was a span of 15 bases.